This TCR beta chain was retrieved from a study of cytomegalovirus exposure and HLA in healthy donors. General observations from the study: Rarity held for most TCR sequences, but there were some public TCRs that occurred in many donors. Cytomegalovirus status was reportedly diagnosed by the classifier with high specificity and sensitivity. Listed as cytomegalovirus-associated were 164 TCR beta chains.

The V end was cut by 5 bases, the J end by 2 bases, with 10 bases between. The CDR3 totals 15 residues. Looked up from germline, CDR1 is SSHAT and CDR2 is FNYEAQ (reference sequence). Assay used: immunoSEQ multiplex PCR; TCRdb lists only in-frame clones, some missing. Here the sample spans about 89,000 clones, roughly 84% being singletons. In this sample, this clone turned up a few times. The antigen is not known. The sequencing input was PBMCs. J is TRBJ1-6 and V is TRBV7-7; D may be TRBD1 (5 bases). The clonotype was recovered from a woman aged 18-30 years in good health and CMV-seropositive. CDR3 sequence (DNA): TGTGCCAGCAGCCGCTCCAGGGCCTATAATTCACCCCTCCACTTT. It is translated as CASSRSRAYNSPLHF.